This T cell receptor (beta chain) was documented in a study of monozygotic twins with inflammatory bowel disease. Template switching incorporated UMIs with a 6-nucleotide sample barcode. TCRdb reprocessed the 5' RACE reads; each CDR3 protein has one entry and no DNA is given. The sample holds about 380,000 distinct CDR3 sequences. This CDR3 spans 16 amino acids. Germline-derived CDR1 and CDR2 are MGHRA and YSYEKL. Sequenced sample: blood. The TCR sequence derives from a human donor with ulcerative colitis or Crohn's disease, or a healthy co-twin of an affected twin (not recorded which). This chain uses TRBV4-1 with TRBJ2-5. CDR3 amino acids: CASNPVSGQLGETHYF.